This TCR beta chain is from a study of blood T cell repertoires in COVID-19. Study background: From T cells, B-cell-depleted T cells, or PBMCs came the material, which was cDNA or gDNA.

J was trimmed by 4 bases and V by 4 bases; bases with no gene match: 16. From germline, CDR1 is MNHEY and CDR2 SMNVEV (reference sequence). The CDR3 runs 18 residues. Original processing methods: By means of reference gene primer amplification, nucleated cell counts were estimated. Clones were read by immunoSEQ multiplex PCR, and TCRdb kept only the in-frame ones, dropping some. The DNA was the basis for D and trimming; V, J and clone size are from that table. The sample consists of a few hundred thousand clones, less than 90% of them appearing once. This clonotype was obtained from a man in his forties with active or convalescent COVID-19. The chain carries TRBV27 and TRBJ2-3; 8 bases align to TRBD1. The sample taken for sequencing was peripheral blood. CDR3 region: CASSSGAGGARWADTQYF. DNA of the CDR3: TGTGCCAGCAGTTCGGGGGCAGGGGGCGCGAGATGGGCAGATACGCAGTATTTT.